This T cell receptor beta chain was obtained from a study of beta chain features in type 1 diabetes. About this clone itself: The antigen is undetermined.

The germline V gene has CDR1 SGHDN and CDR2 FVKESK. Trimming shortened V by 0 bases and J by 4 bases, and 9 bases separated the two germline ends. The CDR3 consists of 14 residues. Expressed TCRB transcripts were sequenced, since all the RNA that had been isolated was reverse transcribed. Profiling relied on immunoSEQ multiplex PCR, and the TCRdb table lists in-frame clones only, not all of them. The data show 130,000 or so clones, approximately 15% seen once. Study results and caveats: Across all four CD4+ subsets, people with type 1 diabetes showed modestly shorter TCRB CDR3s. An over-representation of cells with high TCR expression could result from cDNA sequencing. Type 1 diabetes patients showed fewer insertions and more deletions at VDJ junctions. Shorter templates might be favored by PCR, and equally so in patients and in controls.

V and J are TRBV14 and TRBJ1-2; D is undetermined. The sequence derives from a man aged 18-30 years with type 1 diabetes. The sequencing sample was made of central memory CD4+ T cells from blood. CDR3 residues: CASSQEGFGYGYTF. CDR3 DNA: TGTGCCAGCAGCCAAGAAGGTTTTGGCTATGGCTACACCTTC. Full variable domain (outside the CDR3, taken from reference TRBV14 and TRBJ1-2): EAGVTQFPSHSVIEKGQTVTLRCDPISGHDNLYWYRRVMGKEIKFLLHFVKESKQDESGMPNNRFLAERTGGTYSTLKVQPAELEDSGVYFCASSQEGFGYGYTFGSGTRLTVV.